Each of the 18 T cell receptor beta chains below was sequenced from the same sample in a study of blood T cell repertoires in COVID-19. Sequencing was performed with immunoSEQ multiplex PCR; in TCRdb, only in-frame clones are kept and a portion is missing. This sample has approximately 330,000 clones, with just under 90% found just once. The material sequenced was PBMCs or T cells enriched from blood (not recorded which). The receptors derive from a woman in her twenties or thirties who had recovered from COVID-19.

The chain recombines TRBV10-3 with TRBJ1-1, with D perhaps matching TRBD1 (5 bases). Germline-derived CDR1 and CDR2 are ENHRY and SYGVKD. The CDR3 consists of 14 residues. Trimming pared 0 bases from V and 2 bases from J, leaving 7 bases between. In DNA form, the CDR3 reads TGTGCCATCAGTGAGTCGGGGGGAAACACTGAAGCTTTCTTT. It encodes CAISESGGNTEAFF.

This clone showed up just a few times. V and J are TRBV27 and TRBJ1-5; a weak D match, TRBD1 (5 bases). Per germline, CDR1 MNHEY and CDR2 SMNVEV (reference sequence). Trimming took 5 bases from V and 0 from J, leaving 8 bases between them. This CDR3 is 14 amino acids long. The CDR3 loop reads CASSDRYSNQPQHF. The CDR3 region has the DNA TGTGCCAGCAGTGACAGATATAGCAATCAGCCCCAGCATTTT.

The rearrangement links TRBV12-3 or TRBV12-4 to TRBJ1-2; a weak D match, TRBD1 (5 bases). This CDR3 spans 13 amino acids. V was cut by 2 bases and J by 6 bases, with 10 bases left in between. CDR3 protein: CASSLTRAHGYTF. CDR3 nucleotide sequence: TGTGCCAGCAGTTTAACCAGGGCACATGGCTACACCTTC.

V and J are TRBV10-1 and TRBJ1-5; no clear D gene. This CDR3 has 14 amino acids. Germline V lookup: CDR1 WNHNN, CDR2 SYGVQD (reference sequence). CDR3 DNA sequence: TGCGCTCCAGTTCGGGGTATGGACAATCAGCCCCAGCATTTT. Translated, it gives CAPVRGMDNQPQHF.

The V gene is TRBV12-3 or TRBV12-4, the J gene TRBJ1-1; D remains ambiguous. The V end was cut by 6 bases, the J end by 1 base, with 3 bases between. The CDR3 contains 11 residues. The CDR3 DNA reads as TGTGCCAGCAGGAGGAACACTGAAGCTTTCTTT. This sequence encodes CASRRNTEAFF.

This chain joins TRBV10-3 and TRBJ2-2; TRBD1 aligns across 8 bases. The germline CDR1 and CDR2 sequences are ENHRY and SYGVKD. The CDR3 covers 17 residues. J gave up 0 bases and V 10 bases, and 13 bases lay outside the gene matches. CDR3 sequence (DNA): TGTGCCACCTCCGGGACAGGCCGGATAACGAACACCGGGGAGCTGTTTTTT. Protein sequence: CATSGTGRITNTGELFF.

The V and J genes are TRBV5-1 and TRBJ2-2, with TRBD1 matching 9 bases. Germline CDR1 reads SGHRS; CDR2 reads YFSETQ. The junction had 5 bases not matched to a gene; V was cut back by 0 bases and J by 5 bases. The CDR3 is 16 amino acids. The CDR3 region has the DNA TGCGCCAGCAGCTTGGACGGGACAGGGAATACCGGGGAGCTGTTTTTT. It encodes CASSLDGTGNTGELFF.

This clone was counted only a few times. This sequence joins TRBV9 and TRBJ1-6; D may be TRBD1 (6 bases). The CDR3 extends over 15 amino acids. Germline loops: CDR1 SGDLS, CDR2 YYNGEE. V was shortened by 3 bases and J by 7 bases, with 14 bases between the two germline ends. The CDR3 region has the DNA TGTGCCAGCAGCGCAAACAGGGATCCGAATTCACCCCTCCACTTT. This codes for CASSANRDPNSPLHF.

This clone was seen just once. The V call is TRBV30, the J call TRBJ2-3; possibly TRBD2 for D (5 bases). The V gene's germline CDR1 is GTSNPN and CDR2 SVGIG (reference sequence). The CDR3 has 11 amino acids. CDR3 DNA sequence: TGTTCGGGCGGGCTTAGCGATACGCAGTATTTT. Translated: CSGGLSDTQYF. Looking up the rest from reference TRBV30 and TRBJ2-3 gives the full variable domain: SQTIHQWPATLVQPVGSPLSLECTVEGTSNPNLYWYRQAAGRGLQLLFYSVGIGQISSEVPQNLSASRPQDRQFILSSKKLLLSDSGFYLCSGGLSDTQYFGPGTRLTVL.

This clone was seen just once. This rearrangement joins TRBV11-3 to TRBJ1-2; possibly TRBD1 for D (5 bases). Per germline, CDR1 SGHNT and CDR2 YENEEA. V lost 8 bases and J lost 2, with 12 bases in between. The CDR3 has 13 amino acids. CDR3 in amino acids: CASRWGGNYGYTF. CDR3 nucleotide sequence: TGTGCCAGCCGGTGGGGGGGGAACTATGGCTACACCTTC.

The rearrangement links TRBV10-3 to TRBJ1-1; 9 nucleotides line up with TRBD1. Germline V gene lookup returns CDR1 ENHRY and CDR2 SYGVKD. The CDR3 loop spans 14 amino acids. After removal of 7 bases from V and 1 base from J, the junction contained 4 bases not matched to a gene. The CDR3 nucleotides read TGTGCCATCAACCCGACAGGGGGGAACACTGAAGCTTTCTTT. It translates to CAINPTGGNTEAFF.

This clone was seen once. The CDR3 reads CASSYSGRDHEQFF. CDR3 coding DNA: TGTGCCAGCAGTTACTCGGGCAGGGATCATGAGCAGTTCTTC. V usage is TRBV6-5 and J usage is TRBJ2-1; D perhaps matches TRBD1 (5 bases). V was cut by 0 bases and J by 8 bases, with 11 bases left in between. The CDR3 spans 14 residues. CDR1 and CDR2 (germline): MNHEY, SVGAGI.

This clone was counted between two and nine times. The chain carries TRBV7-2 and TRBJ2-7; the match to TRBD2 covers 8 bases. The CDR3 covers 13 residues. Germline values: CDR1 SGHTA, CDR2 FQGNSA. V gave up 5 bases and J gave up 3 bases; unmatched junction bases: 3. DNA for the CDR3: TGTGCCAGCAGCCTGGGACTAGGCTACGAGCAGTACTTC. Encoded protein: CASSLGLGYEQYF.

The CDR3 is CASRPQGSTDTQYF. In DNA, the CDR3 is TGCGCCAGCAGACCACAGGGTAGCACAGATACGCAGTATTTT. The J gene is TRBJ2-3, the V gene TRBV5-1; the D gene is possibly TRBD1 (6 bases). Germline CDR1 SGHRS, CDR2 YFSETQ. Trimming removed 5 bases at V and 0 bases at J, with 10 bases between. CDR3 length: 14 amino acids.

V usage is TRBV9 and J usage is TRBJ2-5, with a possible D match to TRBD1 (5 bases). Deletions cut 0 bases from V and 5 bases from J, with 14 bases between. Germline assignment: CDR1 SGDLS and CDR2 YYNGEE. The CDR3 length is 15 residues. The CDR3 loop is CASSVDPGMRETQYF. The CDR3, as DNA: TGTGCCAGCAGCGTAGATCCAGGGATGAGGGAGACCCAGTACTTC.

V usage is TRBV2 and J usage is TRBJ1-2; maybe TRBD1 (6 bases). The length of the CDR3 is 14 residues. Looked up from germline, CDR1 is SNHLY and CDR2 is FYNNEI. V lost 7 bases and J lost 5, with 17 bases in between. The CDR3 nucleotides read TGTGCCAGCACTTCTAGGACAGACTGGTATGGCTACACCTTC. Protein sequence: CASTSRTDWYGYTF.

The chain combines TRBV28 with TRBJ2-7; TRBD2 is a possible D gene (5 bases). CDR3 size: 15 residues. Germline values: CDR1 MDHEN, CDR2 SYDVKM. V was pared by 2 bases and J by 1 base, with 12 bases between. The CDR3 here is CASSLPGEGSYEQYF. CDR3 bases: TGTGCCAGCAGTTTACCCGGGGAAGGGTCCTACGAGCAGTACTTC. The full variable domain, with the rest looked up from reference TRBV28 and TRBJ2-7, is DVKVTQSSRYLVKRTGEKVFLECVQDMDHENMFWYRQDPGLGLRLIYFSYDVKMKEKGDIPEGYSVSREKKERFSLILESASTNQTSMYLCASSLPGEGSYEQYFGPGTRLTVT.

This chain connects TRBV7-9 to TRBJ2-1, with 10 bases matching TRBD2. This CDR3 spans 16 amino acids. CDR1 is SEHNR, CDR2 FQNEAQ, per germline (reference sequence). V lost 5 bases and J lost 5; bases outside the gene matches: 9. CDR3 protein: CASSRTSGNRNNEQFF. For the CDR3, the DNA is TGTGCCAGCAGCCGGACTAGCGGCAATAGGAACAATGAGCAGTTCTTC.